This entry is about one T cell receptor (beta chain). The data are from a study of PD-L1 blockade in urothelial cancer. The CDR3 is 13 residues long. With 4 bases removed from V and 8 bases from J, the gap between germline ends came to 14 bases. Germline-derived CDR1 and CDR2 are MDHEN and SYDVKM. Using immunoSEQ multiplex PCR, the repertoire was profiled, and TCRdb retains in-frame clones only, with some absent. The sample lists over 50,000 clones; about 86% were seen once. The TCR originated in a man aged 50-60 years with urothelial cancer. The sample in question was PBMCs, obtained around atezolizumab (anti-PD-L1) treatment. This sequence joins TRBV28 and TRBJ1-2; D may be TRBD1 (6 bases). CDR3 sequence: CASSSTRGFGYTF. The CDR3 DNA sequence: TGTGCCAGCAGTTCTACCAGGGGCTTCGGCTACACCTTC.